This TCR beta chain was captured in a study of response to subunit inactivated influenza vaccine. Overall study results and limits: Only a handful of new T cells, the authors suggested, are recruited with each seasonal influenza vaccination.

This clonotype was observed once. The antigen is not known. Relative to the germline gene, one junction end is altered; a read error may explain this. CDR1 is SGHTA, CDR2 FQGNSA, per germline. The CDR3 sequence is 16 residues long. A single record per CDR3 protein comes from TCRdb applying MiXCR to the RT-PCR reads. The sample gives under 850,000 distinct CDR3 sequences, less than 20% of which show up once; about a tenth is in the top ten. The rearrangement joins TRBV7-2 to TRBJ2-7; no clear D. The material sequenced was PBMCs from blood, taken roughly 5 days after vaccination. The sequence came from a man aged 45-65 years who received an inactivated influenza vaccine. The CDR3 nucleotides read TGTGCCAGCAGTTCTAGGACGTTAGGAAGCTCCTACGAGCGGTACTTC. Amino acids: CASSSRTLGSSYERYF.